Given below is one T cell receptor (beta chain) in context. The germline gives CDR1 SGDLS, CDR2 YYNGEE. This CDR3 has 14 residues. The V gene end was trimmed by 5 bases and the J gene end by 5 bases; junction bases not matched to a gene: 7. These data belong to a study of blood T cell repertoires in COVID-19. Here immunoSEQ multiplex PCR was the method, and the copy in TCRdb shows in-frame clones only, minus some. Altogether around 200,000 clones are present, roughly 77% being singletons, with the ten largest covering under 7%. The receptor was derived from a woman between 40 and 55 years old with COVID-19, enrolled during active disease. The chain employs TRBV9 and TRBJ1-1, with 9 positions matching TRBD1. The sequenced sample consisted of peripheral blood. The CDR3 DNA follows: TGTGCCAGCAGTAAACAGGGGGCAGGAACTGAAGCTTTCTTT. This codes for CASSKQGAGTEAFF.